This is a list of T cell receptor beta chains from one sample in a study of T-cell reconstitution after alpha-beta-depleted transplantation in children. TCRdb re-analysed the PCR reads in MiXCR, keeping a single row per CDR3 protein. The table records 200,000 to 250,000 distinct CDR3 sequences, 8.5% to 10% of them present only once. This specimen consisted of PBMCs from the stem cell graft donor, obtained from the stem cell graft. Receptors were obtained from a human donor who donated a stem cell graft to a child with acute lymphoblastic leukemia. Both conserved end residues are part of each CDR3. The D gene is left open where the match is weak. Size is omitted from some rows. Given values are once, few, many or a class for expanded clones.

cdr3_aa | cdr3_nt | j_call | d_call | clone_size | v_call
CASSELSGNYGYTF | TGTGCCAGCAGTGAACTGTCGGGTAACTATGGCTACACCTTC | TRBJ1-2 | . | . | TRBV25-1
CASRTGTSKETQYF | TGCGCCAGCAGAACCGGGACCTCGAAAGAGACCCAGTACTTC | TRBJ2-5 | . | many | TRBV5-1
CASSPTWGSSSGNTIYF | TGTGCCAGCTCACCAACATGGGGATCCAGCTCTGGAAACACCATATATTTT | TRBJ1-3 | . | few | TRBV18
CASSPRSTGELFF | TGCGCCAGCTCCCCCCGTAGCACCGGGGAGCTGTTTTTT | TRBJ2-2 | . | many | TRBV5-1
CATSASTTYEQYF | TGTGCCACCAGCGCCTCGACGACCTACGAGCAGTACTTC | TRBJ2-7 | . | . | TRBV15
CASSLDPGQAQETQYF | TGTGCCAGCAGCTTAGATCCGGGACAGGCCCAAGAGACCCAGTACTTC | TRBJ2-5 | TRBD1 | few | TRBV7-7
CASSPRLAAGGEQYF | TGCGCCAGCAGCCCCAGACTAGCGGCAGGAGGCGAGCAGTACTTC | TRBJ2-7 | TRBD2 | few | TRBV4-3
CASSEYREGRSPEAFF | TGTGCCAGCAGTGAATATCGGGAAGGGAGGTCTCCTGAAGCTTTCTTT | TRBJ1-1 | . | . | TRBV25-1
CATSDHGQDTGELFF | TGTGCCACCAGTGATCATGGACAGGACACCGGGGAGCTGTTTTTT | TRBJ2-2 | TRBD1 | many | TRBV24-1
CSARDWPDNSPLHF | TGCAGTGCTAGAGATTGGCCAGATAATTCACCCCTCCACTTT | TRBJ1-6 | . | many | TRBV20-1
CASRSQGSTTEAFF | TGCGCCAGCAGGTCACAGGGGTCTACCACTGAAGCTTTCTTT | TRBJ1-1 | TRBD1 | few | TRBV5-1
CSARDRRGYEQYF | TGCAGTGCTAGAGATCGGCGGGGCTACGAGCAGTACTTC | TRBJ2-7 | . | once | TRBV20-1
CASSLNRGQETQYF | TGTGCCAGCAGCTTAAACAGGGGCCAAGAGACCCAGTACTTC | TRBJ2-5 | TRBD1 | many | TRBV7-2
CASSVGGYNEKLFF | TGTGCCAGCAGCGTAGGGGGTTATAATGAAAAACTGTTTTTT | TRBJ1-4 | . | many | TRBV9
CASSLVPGTPSEQFF | TGTGCCAGCAGCTTAGTTCCTGGGACCCCCAGTGAGCAGTTCTTC | TRBJ2-1 | . | . | TRBV7-8
CASSANNSPLHF | TGTGCCAGCAGTGCCAATAATTCACCCCTCCACTTT | TRBJ1-6 | . | many | TRBV12-3/TRBV12-4
CASRYNTDTQYF | TGTGCCAGCAGGTACAACACAGATACGCAGTATTTT | TRBJ2-3 | . | many | TRBV12-3/TRBV12-4
CASSRDITATNEKLFF | TGTGCCAGCAGCCGGGACATAACTGCAACTAATGAAAAACTGTTTTTT | TRBJ1-4 | . | many | TRBV7-2
CASSTSGGDTKQYF | TGTGCCAGCAGCACAAGCGGAGGGGATACGAAGCAGTACTTC | TRBJ2-7 | . | . | TRBV7-2
CASSLPGATGNTIYF | TGTGCCAGCAGCCTCCCGGGGGCAACGGGAAACACCATATATTTT | TRBJ1-3 | . | . | TRBV5-5
CASSQVQGSPEAFF | TGCGCCAGCAGCCAAGTCCAGGGTTCGCCTGAAGCTTTCTTT | TRBJ1-1 | . | few | TRBV4-3
CASSRALSYEQYF | TGTGCCAGCAGCCGAGCACTCTCCTACGAGCAGTACTTC | TRBJ2-7 | . | . | TRBV3-1
CATSRERGNTEAFF | TGTGCCACCAGCAGAGAGCGGGGGAACACTGAAGCTTTCTTT | TRBJ1-1 | . | few | TRBV15
CASSFPGRTWGGELFF | TGTGCCAGCAGTTTCCCAGGACGGACCTGGGGCGGGGAGCTGTTTTTT | TRBJ2-2 | . | . | TRBV12-3/TRBV12-4
CASSPTGQYYGYTF | TGTGCCAGCAGTCCAACTGGACAGTACTATGGCTACACCTTC | TRBJ1-2 | . | many | TRBV12-3/TRBV12-4
CASSLGDGATYEQYF | TGCGCCAGCAGCTTGGGGGACGGGGCAACCTACGAGCAGTACTTC | TRBJ2-7 | . | few | TRBV5-1
CASSPRPGAPSGNTIYF | TGCGCCAGCAGCCCCCGTCCGGGAGCACCCTCCGGAAACACCATATATTTT | TRBJ1-3 | . | many | TRBV5-1
CASSRGLSGEQYF | TGCGCCAGCAGCCGGGGACTTAGCGGCGAGCAGTACTTC | TRBJ2-7 | . | many | TRBV5-1
CASSSKKQGTGPGEYF | TGTGCCAGCAGCTCGAAAAAGCAGGGGACAGGGCCTGGGGAGTACTTC | TRBJ2-7 | TRBD1 | many | TRBV5-4
CASSLDPPNEQFF | TGTGCCAGCAGCTTGGATCCCCCAAATGAGCAGTTCTTC | TRBJ2-1 | . | . | TRBV5-6
CASSLLSGGVYNEQFF | TGTGCCAGCAGCCTCCTAAGCGGGGGGGTATACAATGAGCAGTTCTTC | TRBJ2-1 | TRBD2 | many | TRBV7-2
CASSSSGGPNYGYTF | TGTGCCAGCAGTTCATCAGGGGGACCTAACTATGGCTACACCTTC | TRBJ1-2 | TRBD1 | many | TRBV27
CASSPGADTQYF | TGTGCCAGCAGCCCCGGGGCTGATACGCAGTATTTT | TRBJ2-3 | . | many | TRBV3-1
CASCQARGTSSYNSPLHF | TGTGCCTCCTGCCAGGCTAGGGGCACGAGCTCCTATAATTCACCCCTCCACTTT | TRBJ1-6 | . | once | TRBV3-1
CASSPNSDRESTEAFF | TGTGCCAGCTCACCGAACTCCGACAGGGAGAGCACTGAAGCTTTCTTT | TRBJ1-1 | TRBD1 | many | TRBV18
CASSQYSTEAFF | TGTGCCAGCAGCCAGTACAGCACTGAAGCTTTCTTT | TRBJ1-1 | . | few | TRBV14
CASSQDRGGSYEQYF | TGTGCCAGCAGCCAAGATAGGGGGGGAAGCTACGAGCAGTACTTC | TRBJ2-7 | . | few | TRBV3-1
CSVALSFRDKAFF | TGCAGCGTAGCACTTAGCTTCCGGGACAAAGCTTTCTTT | TRBJ1-1 | . | . | TRBV29-1
CASRGGGKPVYEQYF | TGTGCCAGCAGAGGAGGGGGGAAACCAGTATACGAGCAGTACTTC | TRBJ2-7 | . | many | TRBV12-3/TRBV12-4
CASSPPAAGGLADTQYF | TGTGCCAGCAGTCCCCCCGCTGCGGGGGGGCTGGCAGATACGCAGTATTTT | TRBJ2-3 | TRBD2 | many | TRBV12-3/TRBV12-4
CASGSDPIAGGALSSYNEQFF | TGCGCCAGCGGCTCCGACCCCATAGCGGGGGGCGCCTTAAGCTCCTACAATGAGCAGTTCTTC | TRBJ2-1 | TRBD2 | . | TRBV5-1
CATSDPGQGRYEQYF | TGTGCCACCAGTGACCCGGGACAGGGGAGGTACGAGCAGTACTTC | TRBJ2-7 | TRBD1 | many | TRBV24-1
CASSPAGGYAFF | TGTGCCAGCAGCCCAGCCGGGGGGTACGCTTTCTTT | TRBJ1-1 | . | few | TRBV7-9
CASSRLTGGIGETQYF | TGTGCCAGCAGCCGCCTGACAGGGGGCATAGGAGAGACCCAGTACTTC | TRBJ2-5 | TRBD1 | . | TRBV7-2
CASSEDTQYF | TGTGCCAGCTCCGAGGATACGCAGTATTTT | TRBJ2-3 | . | many | TRBV18
CATLDRVEAFF | TGTGCCACCCTGGACAGGGTTGAAGCTTTCTTT | TRBJ1-1 | TRBD1 | few | TRBV2
CASREGQVLTDTQYF | TGTGCCAGCAGGGAGGGGCAGGTCCTCACAGATACGCAGTATTTT | TRBJ2-3 | . | many | TRBV12-3/TRBV12-4
CASRPTGEGSNQPQHF | TGTGCCAGCAGACCCACAGGGGAGGGGAGCAATCAGCCCCAGCATTTT | TRBJ1-5 | TRBD1 | many | TRBV6-1
CASRTGGSYEQYF | TGCGCCAGCAGGACAGGGGGCTCCTACGAGCAGTACTTC | TRBJ2-7 | TRBD1 | . | TRBV10-2
CASRVGGRWGNQPQHF | TGTGCCAGCAGGGTCGGGGGGCGATGGGGCAATCAGCCCCAGCATTTT | TRBJ1-5 | . | many | TRBV27
CASSETSPTVGEQYF | TGTGCCAGCAGTGAAACCAGCCCTACAGTGGGCGAGCAGTACTTC | TRBJ2-7 | . | few | TRBV2
CSAGSGGSSPF | TGCAGTGCTGGCTCAGGGGGCTCGTCACCATTC | TRBJ2-5 | TRBD1 | few | TRBV20-1
CASSYTQSGLAGVSF | TGTGCCAGCAGCTACACACAATCCGGACTAGCGGGGGTATCTTTC | TRBJ2-5 | TRBD2 | many | TRBV7-8
CASSQVSEANGYTF | TGCGCCAGCAGCCAAGTCTCTGAGGCGAATGGCTACACCTTC | TRBJ1-2 | . | few | TRBV4-1
CASSGKAGITDTQYF | TGTGCCAGCAGTGGTAAAGCGGGGATCACAGATACGCAGTATTTT | TRBJ2-3 | TRBD2 | few | TRBV6-1
CASTDGGSDTQYF | TGCGCCAGCACGGATGGGGGTTCGGATACGCAGTATTTT | TRBJ2-3 | . | few | TRBV5-1
CAWSALTGAPYNEQFF | TGTGCCTGGAGTGCGTTGACAGGGGCTCCCTACAATGAGCAGTTCTTC | TRBJ2-1 | TRBD1 | few | TRBV30
CASSPLTTYEQYF | TGTGCCAGCAGTCCCCTGACCACCTACGAGCAGTACTTC | TRBJ2-7 | . | . | TRBV6-6
CASSSTGAYGYTF | TGCGCCAGCAGCTCGACAGGGGCGTATGGCTACACCTTC | TRBJ1-2 | TRBD1 | few | TRBV5-1